One sample yielded the 3 T cell receptor beta chains listed below, sequenced in a study of regulatory T cells in long-lasting Graves disease. The authors built TCR beta libraries using iRepertoire HTBI primers and Arm-PCR of CDR3 regions. TCRdb passed the multiplex PCR reads through MiXCR, listing each CDR3 protein once. Of 650,000 to 700,000 distinct CDR3 sequences listed, around 30% are singletons. Time point given: persistent/refractory GD, antithyroid drugs over 5 years with positive TRAb. Generation of the TCR library employed RNA extracted from PBMCs. The material was peripheral blood mononuclear cells (PBMCs), obtained when the disease was refractory, from a patient treated with antithyroid drugs. These receptors all stem from a female donor with Graves disease.

V is TRBV5-1 and J is TRBJ1-1, with no clear D. The CDR3 spans 14 residues. The germline CDR1 and CDR2 sequences are SGHRS and YFSETQ. Trimming took 0 bases from V and 7 from J, leaving 13 bases between them. CDR3 residues: CASSLDSPVSEAFF. In DNA, the CDR3 is TGCGCCAGCAGCTTGGACAGCCCGGTGAGTGAAGCTTTCTTT.

The sample holds a few counts of this clonotype. The J gene is TRBJ1-6, the V gene TRBV28; a possible D gene is TRBD1 (5 bases). The length of the CDR3 is 15 residues. V was cut by 7 bases and J by 0 bases, with 10 bases left in between. Germline values: CDR1 MDHEN, CDR2 SYDVKM. CDR3 coding DNA: TGTGCCAGCATTTCAGGGAGCTCCTATAATTCACCCCTCCACTTT. Encoded protein: CASISGSSYNSPLHF. Full variable domain (remainder filled in from reference TRBV28 and TRBJ1-6): DVKVTQSSRYLVKRTGEKVFLECVQDMDHENMFWYRQDPGLGLRLIYFSYDVKMKEKGDIPEGYSVSREKKERFSLILESASTNQTSMYLCASISGSSYNSPLHFGNGTRLTVT.

This clonotype was seen many times. The chain carries TRBV2 and TRBJ2-5, with D perhaps matching TRBD2 (6 bases). Trimming took off 5 bases at V and 5 bases at J, with 9 bases between the two ends. The CDR3 spans 12 residues. Per the germline V gene, CDR1 is SNHLY and CDR2 is FYNNEI. The CDR3 DNA follows: TGTGCCAGCAGTCCCGCGGGGGAGACCCAGTACTTC. It encodes CASSPAGETQYF. The variable domain in full, completed from reference TRBV2 and TRBJ2-5, reads EPEVTQTPSHQVTQMGQEVILRCVPISNHLYFYWYRQILGQKVEFLVSFYNNEISEKSEIFDDQFSVERPDGSNFTLKIRSTKLEDSAMYFCASSPAGETQYFGPGTRLLVL.